This T cell receptor (beta chain) was recovered during a study of vaccination and CD4 T cells after COVID-19. Study outcomes and limitations: Looking at convalescent patients, a median about 89% of reactive clones were present only post-vaccination.

Remarks on this clonotype: What it binds is unknown.

Indicated treatment: approximately 9-day PBMC culture with coronavirus spike peptide pools or control peptides (ViraFEST assay). Cultured CD4+ T cells had their DNA profiled by the Oncomine TCR Beta short-read assay. From CD4+ T cells that had been cultured, genomic DNA was extracted. TCRdb re-analysed the PCR reads in MiXCR, keeping a single row per CDR3 protein. The sample yields some 15,000 distinct CDR3 sequences, approximately 63% seen once. Sequencing was done on a sample of CD4+ T cells from blood, cultured in vitro. This clonotype originated in a human donor who had recovered from COVID-19.

The CDR3 protein is CASSPYSSGQIDTQYF. The CDR3 nucleotides are TGTGCCAGCTCACCCTATTCGAGCGGGCAAATAGATACGCAGTATTTT. The rearrangement joins TRBV18 to TRBJ2-3; D possibly corresponds to TRBD2 (6 bases). Germline V lookup: CDR1 KGHSH, CDR2 LQKENI. The CDR3 has 16 amino acids. V was pared by 3 bases and J by 5 bases, with 18 bases between.